The 25 T cell receptor beta chains in this list originate from one sample, sequenced in a study of T-cell memory formation after mild COVID-19. TCRdb processed the 5' RACE reads anew with MiXCR; each CDR3 protein has one entry. The table records over 300,000 distinct CDR3 sequences, 20% to 25% of them present only once. Source material: PBMCs or a T cell subset sorted from them (not recorded which). The receptor source for this set is a man in his late teens or twenties who had mild COVID-19 (a few samples of this study predate the infection). Cell type and time point are not known.

This clonotype was found a few times. This chain connects TRBV5-1 to TRBJ1-6; D may be TRBD1 (6 bases). V shed 4 bases and J shed 9 bases, with 20 bases lying between them. Germline V lookup: CDR1 SGHRS, CDR2 YFSETQ. The CDR3 has 16 amino acids. The CDR3 sequence: CASSESRGGVISPLHF. The CDR3 nucleotides read TGCGCCAGCAGCGAGTCCCGCGGGGGCGTTATTTCACCCCTCCACTTT.

The chain joins TRBV11-3 to TRBJ2-7; TRBD2 is a possible D gene (6 bases). CDR3 length: 13 amino acids. The V end lost 9 bases, the J end lost 2 bases, and 14 bases lay between the germline ends. Germline CDR1 SGHNT, CDR2 YENEEA. CDR3: CASPGGEPYEQYF. The CDR3 DNA follows: TGTGCCAGTCCCGGGGGAGAGCCCTACGAGCAGTACTTC.

This sequence joins TRBV20-1 and TRBJ2-2, with D unclear. From germline, CDR1 is DFQATT and CDR2 SNEGSKA (reference sequence). CDR3 size: 14 residues. CDR3 nucleotide sequence: TGCAGCACTCACAAATGGACCACCACCGGGGAGCTGTTTTTT. As protein: CSTHKWTTTGELFF.

The gene calls are TRBV27 and TRBJ2-2; 11 positions agree with TRBD2. The CDR3 is made up of 17 amino acids. Trimming removed 5 bases from V and 7 bases from J; junction bases left unmatched: 12. The germline V gene has CDR1 MNHEY and CDR2 SMNVEV (reference sequence). The CDR3, as DNA: TGTGCCAGCAGTCTAACTCTAGCGGGGGGCCTGGACGGGGAGCTGTTTTTT. Protein sequence: CASSLTLAGGLDGELFF.

Remarks on this clonotype: The junction departs from the called germline gene at one end, perhaps through a read error. V usage is TRBV4-1 and J usage is TRBJ1-4; 7 bases are shared with TRBD1. The CDR3 has 15 amino acids. Germline assignment: CDR1 MGHRA and CDR2 YSYEKL. The CDR3 loop is CSSSHLTGEGEKLFF. The CDR3 DNA is TGCTCCAGCAGCCACCTAACAGGGGAAGGGGAAAAACTGTTTTTT.

The chain has TRBV18 and TRBJ2-3; D might be TRBD2 (6 bases). Germline V lookup: CDR1 KGHSH, CDR2 LQKENI. The V and J ends lost 8 bases and 2 bases respectively, with 14 bases between them. This CDR3 contains 14 residues. The CDR3 nucleotides are TGTGCCAGCGCCCGGGGGAGGAACACAGATACGCAGTATTTT. Its translation: CASARGRNTDTQYF.

This clonotype was seen more than once but under ten times. The chain recombines TRBV4-1 with TRBJ1-5; no definite D call. This CDR3 comprises 13 residues. V lost 4 bases and J lost 9, with 13 bases in between. CDR1 MGHRA and CDR2 YSYEKL come from the germline V gene. The CDR3 DNA is TGCGCCAGCAGCCGGACGGACTTAGGGCCCCAGCATTTT. It codes for CASSRTDLGPQHF.

This clonotype was recorded a few times. This chain joins TRBV29-1 and TRBJ2-7; 8 bases map to TRBD1. Germline V gene data show CDR1 as SQVTM and CDR2 as ANQGSEA. The CDR3 length is 12 residues. V dropped 5 bases and J dropped 6; count of bases not matched to a gene: 6. Written as DNA, the CDR3 is TGCAGCGTTTCCCAGGGGGCTGGCGAGCAGTACTTC. Translation gives CSVSQGAGEQYF.

J is TRBJ1-1 and V is TRBV20-1; D perhaps matches TRBD1 (6 bases). The V end was cut by 6 bases, the J end by 2 bases, with 13 bases between. The CDR3 has 13 residues. The germline V gene has CDR1 DFQATT and CDR2 SNEGSKA (reference sequence). CDR3 nucleotides: TGCAGTGCCCAGGGACAATCCAACACTGAAGCTTTCTTT. Protein sequence: CSAQGQSNTEAFF.

In this sample, this clonotype turned up a few times. V and J are TRBV12-3 or TRBV12-4 and TRBJ1-1, with 9 bases fitting TRBD1. The CDR3 has 12 residues. V trimming: 6 bases; J trimming: 8 bases; junction bases outside the gene matches: 4. CDR3 sequence: CASSYGTGEAFF. The DNA of the CDR3 is TGTGCCAGCAGCTACGGGACAGGGGAAGCTTTCTTT.

V and J are TRBV9 and TRBJ2-5; maybe TRBD1 (5 bases). The assigned J gene may be wrong: the sequence end matches TRBJ2-1 better. The germline V gene encodes CDR1 SGDLS and CDR2 YYNGEE. The CDR3 has 15 residues. Here the CDR3 reads CASSVDVRVLDEQFF. The DNA for the CDR3 is TGTGCCAGCAGCGTAGATGTCAGGGTCCTCGATGAGCAGTTCTTC.

This clonotype has a single count. V and J are TRBV29-1 and TRBJ2-1; D possibly corresponds to TRBD1 (5 bases). V lost 0 bases to trimming and J lost 2 bases, with 11 bases between them. CDR1 and CDR2 from the germline V gene are SQVTM and ANQGSEA. The CDR3 is 15 residues long. CDR3 sequence reads: CSVEDLETAYNEQFF. For the CDR3, the DNA is TGCAGCGTTGAAGATCTGGAGACAGCCTACAATGAGCAGTTCTTC.

The chain recombines TRBV11-2 with TRBJ2-3; D remains unclear. CDR3 length: 13 residues. CDR1 SGHAT and CDR2 FQNNGV come from the germline V gene. V was pared by 1 base and J by 3 bases, with 5 bases between. The CDR3, as DNA: TGTGCCAGCAGCTTAGTGCGGACAGATACGCAGTATTTT. Protein product: CASSLVRTDTQYF.

This clonotype was found a few times. This chain links TRBV5-1 with TRBJ2-3; D is ambiguous. This CDR3 region has 12 residues. From germline, CDR1 is SGHRS and CDR2 YFSETQ. Trimming left V 5 bases short and J 6 bases short, with 10 bases between. CDR3 coding DNA: TGCGCCAGCAGAGTGTTCGGGGATACGCAGTATTTT. This codes for CASRVFGDTQYF.

This sequence joins TRBV5-1 and TRBJ1-2; D not certain. The CDR3 extends over 16 amino acids. Trimming removed 4 bases from V and 3 bases from J, with 19 bases in between. Germline assignment: CDR1 SGHRS and CDR2 YFSETQ. The CDR3 DNA reads TGCGCCAGCAGCGCCCGACAATTGGGAGCTGACTATGGCTACACCTTC. Amino acid sequence: CASSARQLGADYGYTF.

This chain links TRBV5-1 with TRBJ1-1; maybe TRBD1 (6 bases). The CDR3 contains 14 residues. Germline V gene data show CDR1 as SGHRS and CDR2 as YFSETQ. Deletions cut 0 bases from V and 6 bases from J, with 12 bases between. The chain's CDR3 is CASSLDTGIAEAFF. Here the CDR3 DNA reads TGCGCCAGCAGCTTGGATACAGGGATAGCTGAAGCTTTCTTT.

V and J are TRBV25-1 and TRBJ1-4; D unclear. This CDR3 has 16 residues. Trimming removed 1 base at V and 7 bases at J, with 16 bases between. CDR1 MGHDK and CDR2 SYGVNS come from the germline V gene. The CDR3 loop reads CASSEWSGSRGEKLFF. DNA of the CDR3: TGTGCCAGCAGTGAATGGAGCGGAAGCCGAGGTGAAAAACTGTTTTTT.

This clonotype was seen at least ten times. The chain employs TRBV12-3 or TRBV12-4 and TRBJ1-4; D is ambiguous. Trimming cost V 3 bases and J 7 bases, with 3 bases left between them. The length of the CDR3 is 11 residues. The CDR3, as DNA: TGTGCCAGCAGTTTGGGTGAAAAACTGTTTTTT. Protein sequence: CASSLGEKLFF.

This clonotype appeared a few times. This sequence joins TRBV5-1 and TRBJ2-7; no reliable D call. Trimming left V 3 bases short and J 1 base short, with 11 bases between. CDR1 and CDR2 from the germline V gene are SGHRS and YFSETQ. This CDR3 has 14 amino acids. CDR3 nucleotide sequence: TGCGCCAGCAGCTGGCAGGCAGGTTCCTACGAGCAGTACTTC. This codes for CASSWQAGSYEQYF.

The rearrangement links TRBV5-4 to TRBJ2-2; possibly TRBD1 for D (5 bases). Germline CDR1 SGHNT, CDR2 YYREEE (reference sequence). Trimming left V 3 bases short and J 0 bases short, with 9 bases between. The CDR3 sequence is 15 residues long. This CDR3 is CASSYVTANTGELFF. The CDR3 DNA reads TGTGCCAGCAGCTATGTGACAGCGAACACCGGGGAGCTGTTTTTT.

The chain recombines TRBV12-3 or TRBV12-4 with TRBJ1-4; TRBD1 is a possible D gene (6 bases). This CDR3 is 15 amino acids long. V was clipped by 6 bases and J by 3 bases, with 14 bases between them. The CDR3 region is CASSPLGAANEKLFF. DNA of the CDR3: TGTGCCAGCAGCCCTTTGGGGGCGGCTAATGAAAAACTGTTTTTT.

CDR3 loop: CASSFPAGGEGDTQYF. The CDR3 DNA reads as TGTGCCAGCAGTTTTCCAGCGGGGGGCGAGGGAGATACGCAGTATTTT. V is TRBV7-6 and J is TRBJ2-3, with 9 bases identical to TRBD2. The CDR3 totals 16 residues. CDR1 and CDR2 (germline): SGHVS, FNYEAQ. Trimming took 6 bases from V and 5 from J; bases not matched to a gene: 12.

The rearrangement links TRBV2 to TRBJ2-5, with 7 bases fitting TRBD2. The CDR3 totals 16 residues. The germline V gene has CDR1 SNHLY and CDR2 FYNNEI. With 9 bases clipped from V and 5 bases from J, the junction kept 18 bases outside the gene matches. The chain's CDR3 is CASHHSTGQRGETQYF. In DNA form, the CDR3 reads TGTGCCAGTCACCATTCCACTGGCCAGCGGGGCGAGACCCAGTACTTC.

V gene TRBV4-3 combines with J gene TRBJ2-5, with D unclear. The CDR3 is made up of 15 amino acids. CDR1 is LGHNA and CDR2 is YSLEER in the germline V gene. Trimming cost V 0 bases and J 0 bases, with 8 bases left between them. DNA of the CDR3: TGCGCCAGCAGCCAAGATTTCCGCAACCAAGAGACCCAGTACTTC. This gives the protein CASSQDFRNQETQYF.

This clonotype came up a few times. The chain recombines TRBV9 with TRBJ2-3; possible D gene TRBD2, 5 bases. CDR3 length: 13 residues. Germline V CDR1 and CDR2: SGDLS, YYNGEE. The V and J ends lost 10 bases and 0 bases respectively, with 12 bases between them. CDR3 DNA sequence: TGTGCCGGTCAGCGGACTAGCACAGATACGCAGTATTTT. It specifies CAGQRTSTDTQYF.